Detailed here is one T cell receptor (beta chain). No antigen is known for it. The length of the CDR3 is 13 residues. Germline V gene lookup returns CDR1 MNHNS and CDR2 SASEGT. The V and J ends lost 5 bases and 3 bases respectively, with 11 bases between them. Stated treatment: oral pan-JAK inhibitor, 5-10 mg twice daily. TCR sequencing used cDNA made by reverse transcription of extracted RNA. Sequencing was performed with immunoSEQ multiplex PCR; in TCRdb, only in-frame clones are kept and a portion is missing. The sample shows hundreds of thousands of clones, more than 60% of them seen only once. This sample was taken from a study of CD8+ T cells in alopecia areata. Study background: Tofacitinib was taken orally by treated patients, and the dose was 5 to 10 mg twice daily.

Broader study findings: Tofacitinib significantly lowered scalp clonality and expanded CD8+ clones among the top 100.

The source material was CD4+ T cells sorted from blood, sampled between weeks 44 and 45, from a patient treated with tofacitinib. This TCR came from a human donor with alopecia areata. The chain is built from TRBV6-1 and TRBJ2-7; D is tentatively TRBD1 or TRBD2 (5 bases each). CDR3 sequence (DNA): TGTGCCAGCAGTTGGGACGGTAACTACGAGCAGTACTTC. Protein product: CASSWDGNYEQYF.